These 24 T cell receptor beta chains came from one sample sequenced in a study of Ad26.COV2.S vaccination and SARS-CoV-2 variants (dated by TCRdb to about 2021). The library was prepared using the immunoSEQ multiplex PCR assay. TCRdb re-hosts the immuneACCESS table, in-frame sequences only. Its copies lack some clones; in the studies checked, an unresolved V gene accounts for under half of them, and the cause for the rest is not known. This sample is represented by 97,000 or so clones; 80% of them were singletons. Roughly 17% of the sample is in the top ten clones. This specimen's time point label, interpreted: individuals recovered from natural SARS-CoV-2 infection. The sample was peripheral blood, taken after recovery from COVID-19. These receptors were collected from a human donor who had recovered from COVID-19.

This chain connects TRBV5-4 to TRBJ1-1; no definite D call. This CDR3 region has 15 residues. Trimming cost V 0 bases and J 2 bases, with 11 bases left between them. Looked up from germline, CDR1 is SGHNT and CDR2 is YYREEE (reference sequence). The CDR3 loop reads CASSLAIAANTEAFF. In DNA, the CDR3 is TGTGCCAGCAGCTTGGCCATTGCGGCTAACACTGAAGCTTTCTTT.

The V and J genes are TRBV9 and TRBJ1-1; D might be TRBD1 (5 bases). Germline values: CDR1 SGDLS, CDR2 YYNGEE. Trimming took 6 bases from V and 0 from J, leaving 18 bases between them. The CDR3 spans 16 residues. The CDR3 DNA sequence: TGTGCCAGCAACTTAGACCCGGGGCTAATGAACACTGAAGCTTTCTTT. Translating it yields CASNLDPGLMNTEAFF.

V usage is TRBV9 and J usage is TRBJ2-5, with TRBD1 matching over 9 bases. Germline V gene data show CDR1 as SGDLS and CDR2 as YYNGEE. The CDR3 contains 15 residues. The ends lost 0 bases at V and 2 bases at J; junction bases unmatched: 2. The CDR3 coding sequence is TGTGCCAGCAGCGTAGCGACAGGGGGACAAGAGACCCAGTACTTC. Protein: CASSVATGGQETQYF.

The V and J genes are TRBV7-6 and TRBJ1-4; D gene unclear. The V and J ends lost 1 base and 10 bases respectively, with 13 bases between them. The germline CDR1 and CDR2 sequences are SGHVS and FNYEAQ. The CDR3 length is 14 residues. The CDR3 loop is CASSLGPGSGKLFF. The DNA for the CDR3 is TGTGCCAGCAGCTTAGGTCCGGGGTCGGGAAAACTGTTTTTT.

The J gene is TRBJ1-5, the V gene TRBV4-1; TRBD1 matches 7 bases. The V segment lost 0 bases and the J segment 1 base; nucleotides outside the gene matches: 9. Germline CDR1 and CDR2: MGHRA and YSYEKL. The CDR3 length is 18 residues. The CDR3 reads CASSQDGGTAISNQPQHF. CDR3 DNA sequence: TGCGCCAGCAGCCAAGACGGAGGGACAGCAATAAGCAATCAGCCCCAGCATTTT.

This chain uses TRBV12-5 with TRBJ1-2; D perhaps matches TRBD1 (6 bases). V was shortened by 6 bases and J by 5 bases, with 16 bases between the two germline ends. Per germline, CDR1 LGHNT and CDR2 FRNRAP. The CDR3 sequence is 14 residues long. Written as DNA, the CDR3 is TGTGCTAGTGGGGGGGCAGGGTCGTATTATGGCTACACCTTC. Its protein is CASGGAGSYYGYTF.

This chain joins TRBV4-3 and TRBJ2-1, with a possible D match to TRBD1 (5 bases). The CDR3 is 16 amino acids. Per the germline V gene, CDR1 is LGHNA and CDR2 is YSLEER. Trimming shortened V by 1 base and J by 2 bases, and 12 bases separated the two germline ends. The DNA of the CDR3 is TGCGCCAGCAGCCAAGGACAGTTAGAGACCTACAATGAGCAGTTCTTC. This encodes CASSQGQLETYNEQFF.

The chain couples TRBV5-4 to TRBJ1-3; TRBD1 aligns across 7 bases. Losses at the gene ends were 4 bases for V and 0 bases for J; bases not matched to a gene: 4. Germline V gene data show CDR1 as SGHNT and CDR2 as YYREEE (reference sequence). CDR3 length: 15 residues. CDR3 protein: CASSMGQSSGNTIYF. In DNA, the CDR3 is TGTGCCAGCAGCATGGGACAGAGCTCTGGAAACACCATATATTTT.

The V gene is TRBV6-5, the J gene TRBJ1-2, with 10 bases aligning to TRBD1. Per germline, CDR1 MNHEY and CDR2 SVGAGI. V was pared by 6 bases and J by 4 bases, with 8 bases of the junction left unmatched. This CDR3 has 15 amino acids. The CDR3 reads CASSPGTGVSYGYTF. The CDR3 nucleotides read TGTGCCAGCAGCCCCGGGACAGGGGTGAGCTATGGCTACACCTTC.

A single count supports this clone. The chain is built from TRBV27 and TRBJ1-4; 8 bases line up with TRBD1. Trimming removed 6 bases from V and 7 bases from J; junction bases left unmatched: 10. The CDR3 loop spans 15 amino acids. Per germline, CDR1 MNHEY and CDR2 SMNVEV (reference sequence). CDR3 sequence: CASSKGQGRFEKLFF. In nucleotides, the CDR3 is TGTGCCAGCAGCAAAGGACAGGGAAGGTTTGAAAAACTGTTTTTT.

This clone was observed once. The CDR3 spells CASSPDSEEQFF. CDR3 nucleotide sequence: TGTGCCAGTAGCCCAGACAGTGAAGAGCAGTTCTTC. The chain links TRBV19 to TRBJ2-1; tentative D call: TRBD1 (5 bases). Germline assignment: CDR1 LNHDA and CDR2 SQIVND (reference sequence). There are 12 residues in the CDR3. Trimming removed 6 bases from V and 10 bases from J, with 13 bases in between. Together with reference TRBV19 and TRBJ2-1, the CDR3 gives the full variable domain: DGGITQSPKYLFRKEGQNVTLSCEQNLNHDAMYWYRQDPGQGLRLIYYSQIVNDFQKGDIAEGYSVSREKKESFPLTVTSAQKNPTAFYLCASSPDSEEQFFGPGTRLTVL.

The chain links TRBV28 to TRBJ1-2; 7 nucleotides agree with TRBD1. Germline lookup yields CDR1 MDHEN and CDR2 SYDVKM. The CDR3 is 13 amino acids. Losses at the gene ends were 6 bases for V and 4 bases for J; bases not matched to a gene: 5. The CDR3, as DNA: TGTGCCAGCAGCCGAGGGACAGTCTATGGCTACACCTTC. Translated, it gives CASSRGTVYGYTF.

This clone came up once. This chain joins TRBV11-1 and TRBJ2-7; the D gene is possibly TRBD1 (6 bases). This CDR3 comprises 15 residues. Per the germline V gene, CDR1 is SGHAT and CDR2 is FQDESV (reference sequence). With 2 bases removed from V and 3 bases from J, the gap between germline ends came to 14 bases. CDR3 sequence reads: CASSLHSGEDYEQYF. Written as DNA, the CDR3 is TGTGCCAGCAGCTTACATTCAGGGGAAGACTACGAGCAGTACTTC.

CDR3 bases: TGTGCCAGCAGTCGAGGAAACACCATATATTTT. The encoded protein is CASSRGNTIYF. The chain uses TRBV6-5 and TRBJ1-3; D gene unclear. This CDR3 region has 11 residues. V was shortened by 5 bases and J by 4 bases, with 3 bases between the two germline ends. Germline CDR1 reads MNHEY; CDR2 reads SVGAGI.

CDR3 coding DNA: TGTGCCAGTAGTATCGGACAGGGGGATTTTAACTATGGCTACACCTTC. Translating it yields CASSIGQGDFNYGYTF. V and J are TRBV19 and TRBJ1-2; 10 bases line up with TRBD1. This CDR3 contains 16 residues. The germline V gene has CDR1 LNHDA and CDR2 SQIVND (reference sequence). J gave up 1 base and V 3 bases, and 5 bases lay outside the gene matches. Full variable domain (rest looked up from reference TRBV19 and TRBJ1-2): DGGITQSPKYLFRKEGQNVTLSCEQNLNHDAMYWYRQDPGQGLRLIYYSQIVNDFQKGDIAEGYSVSREKKESFPLTVTSAQKNPTAFYLCASSIGQGDFNYGYTFGSGTRLTVV.

V usage is TRBV5-5 and J usage is TRBJ2-1; D might be TRBD1 (6 bases). The CDR3 runs to 13 residues. V gave up 7 bases and J gave up 4 bases, with 12 bases separating them. CDR1 is SGHKS, CDR2 YYEKEE, per germline (reference sequence). CDR3 nucleotides: TGTGCCAGCCACAGGGAAGTTTACAATGAGCAGTTCTTC. The encoded protein is CASHREVYNEQFF.

V is TRBV9 and J is TRBJ1-2; D remains unclear. Germline V lookup: CDR1 SGDLS, CDR2 YYNGEE. Trimming cost V 0 bases and J 4 bases, with 7 bases left between them. The CDR3 runs to 13 residues. This chain's CDR3 is CASSVEGGYGYTF. Here the CDR3 DNA reads TGTGCCAGCAGCGTAGAAGGAGGCTATGGCTACACCTTC. Combining the CDR3 with reference TRBV9 and TRBJ1-2 gives the whole variable domain DSGVTQTPKHLITATGQRVTLRCSPRSGDLSVYWYQQSLDQGLQFLIQYYNGEERAKGNILERFSAQQFPDLHSELNLSSLELGDSALYFCASSVEGGYGYTFGSGTRLTVV.

V is TRBV6-6 and J is TRBJ2-3; no definite D call. V lost 7 bases to trimming and J lost 5 bases, with 13 bases between them. The CDR3 runs to 13 residues. CDR1 MNHNY and CDR2 SVGAGI come from the germline V gene (reference sequence). CDR3 sequence: CASISLFGDTQYF. The CDR3 DNA is TGTGCCAGCATCTCCCTGTTCGGAGATACGCAGTATTTT.

The chain is built from TRBV9 and TRBJ2-1, with D perhaps matching TRBD2 (7 bases). The V and J ends lost 2 bases and 0 bases respectively, with 9 bases between them. Germline values: CDR1 SGDLS, CDR2 YYNGEE. The CDR3 spans 15 residues. CDR3: CASSVRGASYNEQFF. CDR3 nucleotide sequence: TGTGCCAGCAGCGTCCGGGGGGCCTCCTACAATGAGCAGTTCTTC.

This chain connects TRBV6-6 to TRBJ1-3; D is unresolved. This CDR3 comprises 13 residues. V gave up 5 bases and J gave up 1 base, with 6 bases separating them. Germline CDR1 is MNHNY and CDR2 is SVGAGI (reference sequence). The CDR3 DNA follows: TGTGCCAGCAGTACTTCATCTGGAAACACCATATATTTT. Its translation: CASSTSSGNTIYF.

This clone appeared a single time. The chain is built from TRBV11-2 and TRBJ1-2; D is unclear. Germline V gene sequence: CDR1 SGHAT, CDR2 FQNNGV. This CDR3 region has 14 residues. V was trimmed by 5 bases and J by 1 base, leaving 11 bases between them. CDR3 amino acids: CASSPIRGNYGYTF. CDR3 coding DNA: TGTGCCAGCAGCCCAATCCGGGGTAACTATGGCTACACCTTC.

As for this clone: This same CDR3 is encoded by further DNA sequences in the sample. This sequence joins TRBV4-1 and TRBJ2-2; D is possibly TRBD1 (8 bases). Trimming stripped 4 bases from V and 3 bases from J, with 24 bases between. CDR1 is MGHRA, CDR2 YSYEKL, per germline. The length of the CDR3 is 19 residues. The CDR3 sequence: CASSPRGLFGGADTGELFF. The CDR3, as DNA: TGCGCCAGCAGCCCCAGGGGGCTCTTTGGGGGGGCCGACACCGGGGAGCTGTTTTTT.

This clone was recorded a few times. The chain uses TRBV6-5 and TRBJ1-6, with TRBD1 matching over 8 bases. Unmatched junction bases numbered 9, after V lost 7 bases and J lost 10 bases. From germline, CDR1 is MNHEY and CDR2 SVGAGI. This CDR3 contains 14 residues. CDR3 sequence (DNA): TGTGCCAGCACTACCAGGGGGCGATCGTCACCCCTCCACTTT. This encodes CASTTRGRSSPLHF.

This rearrangement joins TRBV2 to TRBJ2-5; TRBD2 matches 11 bases. CDR1 is SNHLY and CDR2 is FYNNEI in the germline V gene. Losses at the gene ends were 7 bases for V and 2 bases for J; bases not matched to a gene: 3. The CDR3 extends over 14 amino acids. The CDR3 spells CASKGLAGQETQYF. The CDR3 DNA sequence: TGTGCCAGCAAAGGACTAGCGGGTCAAGAGACCCAGTACTTC.